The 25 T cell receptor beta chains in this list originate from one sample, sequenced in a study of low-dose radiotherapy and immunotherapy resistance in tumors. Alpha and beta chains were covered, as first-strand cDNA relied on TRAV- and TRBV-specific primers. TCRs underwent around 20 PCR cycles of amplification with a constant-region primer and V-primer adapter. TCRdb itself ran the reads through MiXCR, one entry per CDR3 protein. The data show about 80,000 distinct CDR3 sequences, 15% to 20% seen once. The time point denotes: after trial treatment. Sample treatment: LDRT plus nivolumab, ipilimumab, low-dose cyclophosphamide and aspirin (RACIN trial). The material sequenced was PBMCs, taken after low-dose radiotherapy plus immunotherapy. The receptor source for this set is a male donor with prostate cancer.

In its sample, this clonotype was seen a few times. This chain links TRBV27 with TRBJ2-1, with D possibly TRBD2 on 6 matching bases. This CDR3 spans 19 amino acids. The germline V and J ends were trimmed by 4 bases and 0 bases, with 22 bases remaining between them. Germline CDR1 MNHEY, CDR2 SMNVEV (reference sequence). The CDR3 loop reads CASSSGGAITGISYNEQFF. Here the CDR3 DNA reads TGTGCCAGCAGTTCGGGCGGGGCGATTACGGGAATCTCCTACAATGAGCAGTTCTTC.

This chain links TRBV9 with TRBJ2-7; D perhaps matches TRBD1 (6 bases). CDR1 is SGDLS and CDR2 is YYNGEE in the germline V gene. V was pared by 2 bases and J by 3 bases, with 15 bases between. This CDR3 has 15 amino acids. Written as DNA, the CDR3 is TGTGCCAGCAGCGTCACTGGACAGATAGACTACGAGCAGTACTTC. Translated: CASSVTGQIDYEQYF.

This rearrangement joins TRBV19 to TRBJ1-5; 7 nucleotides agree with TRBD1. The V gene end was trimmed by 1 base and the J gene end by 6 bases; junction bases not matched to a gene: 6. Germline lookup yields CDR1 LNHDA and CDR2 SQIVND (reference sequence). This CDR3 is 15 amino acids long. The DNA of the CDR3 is TGTGCCAGTAGTATAGGGCAGGGGGTAGGTCAGCCCCAGCATTTT. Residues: CASSIGQGVGQPQHF.

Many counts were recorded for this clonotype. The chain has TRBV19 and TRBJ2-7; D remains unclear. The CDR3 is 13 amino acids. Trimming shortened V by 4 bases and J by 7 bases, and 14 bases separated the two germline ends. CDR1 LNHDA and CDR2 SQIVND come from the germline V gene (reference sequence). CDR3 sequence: CASSSPDRWEQYF. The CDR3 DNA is TGTGCCAGTAGTAGCCCGGACCGGTGGGAGCAGTACTTC.

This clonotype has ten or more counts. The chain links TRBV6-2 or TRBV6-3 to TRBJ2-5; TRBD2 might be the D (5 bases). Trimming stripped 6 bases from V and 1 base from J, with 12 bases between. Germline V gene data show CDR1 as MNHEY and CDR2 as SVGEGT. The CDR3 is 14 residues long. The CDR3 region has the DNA TGTGCCAGCAGGCCGGACTTCCGCCAAGAGACCCAGTACTTC. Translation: CASRPDFRQETQYF.

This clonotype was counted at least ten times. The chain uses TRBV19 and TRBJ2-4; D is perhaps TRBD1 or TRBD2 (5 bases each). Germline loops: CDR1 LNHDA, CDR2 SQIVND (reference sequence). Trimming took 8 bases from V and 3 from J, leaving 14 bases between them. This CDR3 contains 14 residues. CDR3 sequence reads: CASSSGTDKNIQYF. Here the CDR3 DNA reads TGTGCCAGTTCCTCCGGGACGGACAAAAACATTCAGTACTTC.

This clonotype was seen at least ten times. The CDR3 sequence is CASSFWGSAEAFF. As DNA, the CDR3 is TGTGCCAGCAGCTTTTGGGGCTCAGCTGAAGCTTTCTTT. The chain recombines TRBV5-6 with TRBJ1-1, with a tentative D call TRBD1 (5 bases). The germline gives CDR1 SGHDT, CDR2 YYEEEE. This CDR3 is 13 amino acids long. Trimming shortened V by 2 bases and J by 6 bases, and 11 bases separated the two germline ends. Filled out from reference TRBV5-6 and TRBJ1-1, the complete variable domain reads DAGVTQSPTHLIKTRGQQVTLRCSPKSGHDTVSWYQQALGQGPQFIFQYYEEEERQRGNFPDRFSGHQFPNYSSELNVNALLLGDSALYLCASSFWGSAEAFFGQGTRLTVV.

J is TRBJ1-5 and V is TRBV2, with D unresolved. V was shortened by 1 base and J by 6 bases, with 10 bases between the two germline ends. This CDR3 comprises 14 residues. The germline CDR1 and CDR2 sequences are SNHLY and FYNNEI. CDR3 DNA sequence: TGTGCCAGCAGTGAAGACCGCGGAGCTCAGCCCCAGCATTTT. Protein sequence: CASSEDRGAQPQHF.

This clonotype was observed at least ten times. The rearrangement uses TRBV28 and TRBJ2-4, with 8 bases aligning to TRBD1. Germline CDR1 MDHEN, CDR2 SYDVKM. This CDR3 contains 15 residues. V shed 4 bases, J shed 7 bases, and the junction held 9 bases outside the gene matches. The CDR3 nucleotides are TGTGCCAGCAGTTACCAACAGGGGGGTCGGAACATTCAGTACTTC. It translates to CASSYQQGGRNIQYF.

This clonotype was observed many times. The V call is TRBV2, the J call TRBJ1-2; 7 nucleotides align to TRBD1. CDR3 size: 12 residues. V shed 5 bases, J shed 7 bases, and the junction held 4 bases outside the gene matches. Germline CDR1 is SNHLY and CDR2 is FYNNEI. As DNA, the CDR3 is TGTGCCAGCAGTACCGGGACAGCTGGCTACACCTTC. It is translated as CASSTGTAGYTF.

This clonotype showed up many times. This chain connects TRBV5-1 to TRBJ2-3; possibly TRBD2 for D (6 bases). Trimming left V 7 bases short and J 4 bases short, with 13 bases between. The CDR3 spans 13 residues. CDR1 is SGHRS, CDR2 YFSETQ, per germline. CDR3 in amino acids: CASSSGDADTQYF. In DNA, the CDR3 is TGCGCCAGCTCGTCGGGGGATGCAGATACGCAGTATTTT.

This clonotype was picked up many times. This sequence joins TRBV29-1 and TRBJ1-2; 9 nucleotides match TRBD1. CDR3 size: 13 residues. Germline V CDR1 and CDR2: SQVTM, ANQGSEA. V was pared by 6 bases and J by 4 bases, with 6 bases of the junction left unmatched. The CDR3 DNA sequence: TGCAGCGTGAGACAGGGGGAAGGCTATGGCTACACCTTC. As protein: CSVRQGEGYGYTF.

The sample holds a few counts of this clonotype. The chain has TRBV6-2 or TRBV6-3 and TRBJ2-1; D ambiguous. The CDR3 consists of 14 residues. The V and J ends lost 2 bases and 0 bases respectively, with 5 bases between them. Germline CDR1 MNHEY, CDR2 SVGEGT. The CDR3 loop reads CASSYRRSYNEQFF. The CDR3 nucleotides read TGTGCCAGCAGTTACCGACGCTCCTACAATGAGCAGTTCTTC.

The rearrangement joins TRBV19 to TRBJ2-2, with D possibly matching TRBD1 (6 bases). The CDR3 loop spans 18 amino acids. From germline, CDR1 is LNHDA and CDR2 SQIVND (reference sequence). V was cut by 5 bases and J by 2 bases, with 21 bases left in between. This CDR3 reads CASSYPSKHRANTGELFF. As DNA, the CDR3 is TGTGCCAGTAGTTACCCATCGAAACACAGGGCTAACACCGGGGAGCTGTTTTTT.

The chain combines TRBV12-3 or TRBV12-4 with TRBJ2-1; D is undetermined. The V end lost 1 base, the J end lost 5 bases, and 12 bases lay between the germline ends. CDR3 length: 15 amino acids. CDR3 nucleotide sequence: TGTGCCAGCAGTTTAGGATCTAGTCAGGACAATGAGCAGTTCTTC. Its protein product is CASSLGSSQDNEQFF.

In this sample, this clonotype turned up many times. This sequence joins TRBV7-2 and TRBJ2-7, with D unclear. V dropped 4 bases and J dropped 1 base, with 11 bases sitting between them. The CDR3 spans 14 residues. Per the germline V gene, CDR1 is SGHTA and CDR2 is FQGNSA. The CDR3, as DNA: TGTGCCAGCAGCTACGGCTTCACATCCTACGAGCAGTACTTC. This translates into CASSYGFTSYEQYF.

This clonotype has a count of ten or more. The CDR3 region is CASSLALTSGSGEQFF. The CDR3 nucleotides read TGTGCCAGCAGCTTAGCGTTGACTAGCGGGAGTGGGGAGCAGTTCTTC. J is TRBJ2-1 and V is TRBV7-2, with TRBD2 identical over 12 bases. V trimming: 0 bases; J trimming: 10 bases; junction bases outside the gene matches: 7. The CDR3 extends over 16 amino acids. The V gene's germline CDR1 is SGHTA and CDR2 FQGNSA. Combining the CDR3 with reference TRBV7-2 and TRBJ2-1 gives the whole variable domain GAGVSQSPSNKVTEKGKDVELRCDPISGHTALYWYRQSLGQGLEFLIYFQGNSAPDKSGLPSDRFSAERTGGSVSTLTIQRTQQEDSAVYLCASSLALTSGSGEQFFGPGTRLTVL.

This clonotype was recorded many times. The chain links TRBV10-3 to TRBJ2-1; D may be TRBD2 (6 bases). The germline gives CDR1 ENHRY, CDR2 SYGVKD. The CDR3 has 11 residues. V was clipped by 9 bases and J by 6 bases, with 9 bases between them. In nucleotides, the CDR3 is TGTGCCATGACAGCGGGCAATGAGCAGTTCTTC. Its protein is CAMTAGNEQFF.

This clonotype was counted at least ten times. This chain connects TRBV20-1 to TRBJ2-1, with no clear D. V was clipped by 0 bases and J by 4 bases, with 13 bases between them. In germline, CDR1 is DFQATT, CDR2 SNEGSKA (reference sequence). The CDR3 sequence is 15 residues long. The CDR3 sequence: CSARDPSSLYNEQFF. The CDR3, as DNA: TGCAGTGCTAGAGATCCTTCGTCCCTATACAATGAGCAGTTCTTC.

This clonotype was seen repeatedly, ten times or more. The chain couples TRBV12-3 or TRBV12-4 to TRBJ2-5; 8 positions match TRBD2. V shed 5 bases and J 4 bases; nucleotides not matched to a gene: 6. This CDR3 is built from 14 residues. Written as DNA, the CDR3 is TGTGCCAGCAGTCCTGGCGGGGGGTTAGAGACCCAGTACTTC. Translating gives CASSPGGGLETQYF.

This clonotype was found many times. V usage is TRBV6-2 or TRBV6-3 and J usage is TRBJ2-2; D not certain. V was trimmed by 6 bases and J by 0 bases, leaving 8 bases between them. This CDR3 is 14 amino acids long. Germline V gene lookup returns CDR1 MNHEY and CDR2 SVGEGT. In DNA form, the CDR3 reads TGTGCCAGCAGGCTAGGAGCGAACACCGGGGAGCTGTTTTTT. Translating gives CASRLGANTGELFF.

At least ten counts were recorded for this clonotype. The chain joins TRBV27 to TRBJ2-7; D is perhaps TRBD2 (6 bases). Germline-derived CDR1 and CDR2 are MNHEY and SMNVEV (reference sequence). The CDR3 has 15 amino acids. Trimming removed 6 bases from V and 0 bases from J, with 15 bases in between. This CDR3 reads CASSPDGGTSYEQYF. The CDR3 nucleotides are TGTGCCAGCAGCCCTGACGGGGGAACCTCCTACGAGCAGTACTTC.

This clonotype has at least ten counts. CDR3: CASSSGGGTLYGYTF. The CDR3 region has the DNA TGTGCCAGCAGTTCCGGGGGAGGGACCCTCTATGGCTACACCTTC. This chain uses TRBV28 with TRBJ1-2; tentative D call: TRBD1 (5 bases). The CDR3 spans 15 residues. The V end was cut by 4 bases, the J end by 4 bases, with 16 bases between. From germline, CDR1 is MDHEN and CDR2 SYDVKM.

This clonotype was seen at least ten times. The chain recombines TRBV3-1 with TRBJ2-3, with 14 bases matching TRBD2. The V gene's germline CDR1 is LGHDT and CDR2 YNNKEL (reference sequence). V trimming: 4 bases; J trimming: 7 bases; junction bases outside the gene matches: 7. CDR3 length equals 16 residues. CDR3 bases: TGTGCCAGCAGCCCGGGACTAGCGGGAGACCTGTATACGCAGTATTTT. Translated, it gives CASSPGLAGDLYTQYF.

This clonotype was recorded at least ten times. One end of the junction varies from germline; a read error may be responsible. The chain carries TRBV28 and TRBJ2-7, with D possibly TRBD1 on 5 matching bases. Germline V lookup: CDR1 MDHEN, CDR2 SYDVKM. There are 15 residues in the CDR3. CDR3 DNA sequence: TGCGCCAGCAGCCCTGGACATGCCGCTCTCTACGAGCAGTACTTC. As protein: CASSPGHAALYEQYF.